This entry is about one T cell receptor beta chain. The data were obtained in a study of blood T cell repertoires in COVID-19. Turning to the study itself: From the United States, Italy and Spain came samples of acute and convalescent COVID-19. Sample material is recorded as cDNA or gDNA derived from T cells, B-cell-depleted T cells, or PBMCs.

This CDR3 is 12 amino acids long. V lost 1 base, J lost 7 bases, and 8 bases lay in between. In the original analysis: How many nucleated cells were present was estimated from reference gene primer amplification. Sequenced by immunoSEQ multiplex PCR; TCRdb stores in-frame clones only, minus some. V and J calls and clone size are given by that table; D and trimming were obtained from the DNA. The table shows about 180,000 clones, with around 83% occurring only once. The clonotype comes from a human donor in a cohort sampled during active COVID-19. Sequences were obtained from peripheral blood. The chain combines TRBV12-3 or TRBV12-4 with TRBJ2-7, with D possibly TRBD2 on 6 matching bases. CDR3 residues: CASSLGGVEQYF. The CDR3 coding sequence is TGTGCCAGCAGTTTAGGGGGGGTTGAGCAGTACTTC.